Below are 17 T cell receptor beta chains sequenced from a single sample in a study of cytomegalovirus exposure and HLA in healthy donors. PCR was performed using 60 Vbeta and 13 Jbeta primers. The table came from immunoSEQ multiplex PCR; TCRdb's copy has only in-frame clones and leaves some out. The data hold 220,000 or so clones, with roughly 75% observed a single time. Input material: PBMCs. These receptor sequences come from a woman aged 25 to 39 in good health and CMV-seronegative.

The J gene is TRBJ2-3, the V gene TRBV6-1; the D is unclear. Deletions cut 8 bases from V and 4 bases from J, with 10 bases between. The CDR3 spans 12 residues. Germline lookup yields CDR1 MNHNS and CDR2 SASEGT. CDR3 region: CASALRSDTQYF. In nucleotides, the CDR3 is TGTGCCAGCGCTCTGAGGTCAGATACGCAGTATTTT.

The chain employs TRBV2 and TRBJ2-1, with D uncertain. The CDR3 is 14 amino acids. CDR1 SNHLY and CDR2 FYNNEI come from the germline V gene. V lost 8 bases and J lost 5, with 16 bases in between. CDR3 bases: TGTGCCAGCCGCCTCAGGCAAGATCACAATGAGCAGTTCTTC. Amino acid sequence: CASRLRQDHNEQFF.

The chain uses TRBV19 and TRBJ1-2; 9 positions match TRBD1. The CDR3 totals 15 residues. V was pared by 1 base and J by 6 bases, with 6 bases of the junction left unmatched. Germline V gene lookup returns CDR1 LNHDA and CDR2 SQIVND (reference sequence). The CDR3 DNA is TGTGCCAGTAGTATAGGCCTACAGGGGGCTCATGGCTACACCTTC. Its translation is CASSIGLQGAHGYTF.

This chain uses TRBV6-6 with TRBJ1-1; 10 nucleotides match TRBD1. The CDR3 covers 14 residues. Trimming removed 7 bases from V and 7 bases from J; junction bases left unmatched: 9. CDR1 and CDR2 (germline): MNHNY, SVGAGI (reference sequence). CDR3 nucleotide sequence: TGTGCCAGCACCTCCGGGACAGGGGTTTATGAAGCTTTCTTT. Amino acids: CASTSGTGVYEAFF.

The V call is TRBV30, the J call TRBJ1-6, with 9 bases matching TRBD1. The CDR3 length is 15 residues. Germline CDR1 is GTSNPN and CDR2 is SVGIG (reference sequence). Trimming removed 4 bases from V and 7 bases from J; junction bases left unmatched: 8. The chain's CDR3 is CAWTRPGTGNSPLHF. The CDR3 region has the DNA TGTGCCTGGACCAGACCCGGGACAGGGAATTCACCCCTCCACTTT.

The chain couples TRBV6-5 to TRBJ2-1; a weak D match, TRBD2 (5 bases). V lost 7 bases, J lost 2 bases, and 15 bases lay in between. Germline-derived CDR1 and CDR2 are MNHEY and SVGAGI. The CDR3 sequence is 15 residues long. CDR3 protein: CASTPSIGAYNEQFF. CDR3 bases: TGTGCCAGCACCCCTTCTATCGGGGCCTACAATGAGCAGTTCTTC.

This clone showed up just once. CDR3: CASSPDRDYGYTF. CDR3 DNA sequence: TGTGCCAGCAGTCCCGACAGGGACTATGGCTACACCTTC. V usage is TRBV27 and J usage is TRBJ1-2; the match to TRBD1 covers 7 bases. There are 13 residues in the CDR3. The germline V gene encodes CDR1 MNHEY and CDR2 SMNVEV (reference sequence). Unmatched junction bases numbered 3, after V lost 5 bases and J lost 3 bases.

This chain connects TRBV29-1 to TRBJ1-2, with D hard to call. Between the trimmed V and J ends, which lost 3 bases and 0 bases, there was a span of 8 bases. The CDR3 spans 13 residues. The germline gives CDR1 SQVTM, CDR2 ANQGSEA. The CDR3 sequence: CSVDAGANYGYTF. CDR3 DNA: TGCAGCGTTGATGCCGGGGCTAACTATGGCTACACCTTC.

This clone was found once. This chain links TRBV6-1 with TRBJ2-3; 8 nucleotides match TRBD2. V was clipped by 3 bases and J by 2 bases; unmatched bases: 4. The germline V gene encodes CDR1 MNHNS and CDR2 SASEGT. This CDR3 spans 15 amino acids. The CDR3 region is CASSELAGYTDTQYF. The CDR3 DNA sequence: TGTGCCAGCAGTGAGCTAGCGGGCTACACAGATACGCAGTATTTT.

The chain links TRBV2 to TRBJ2-4, with TRBD2 identical over 8 bases. V shed 10 bases and J 5 bases; nucleotides not matched to a gene: 10. CDR3 length: 14 amino acids. CDR1 SNHLY and CDR2 FYNNEI come from the germline V gene. In DNA, the CDR3 is TGTGCCACCCGAACGGGGGGGAAAGAAAACATTCAGTACTTC. Its protein product is CATRTGGKENIQYF.

The chain employs TRBV6-5 and TRBJ1-1, with D perhaps TRBD1 (5 bases). This CDR3 is built from 14 residues. Germline V CDR1 and CDR2: MNHEY, SVGAGI. The V end lost 4 bases, the J end lost 0 bases, and 9 bases lay between the germline ends. The CDR3 sequence is CASSWGRVNTEAFF. Written as DNA, the CDR3 is TGTGCCAGCAGTTGGGGCCGGGTGAACACTGAAGCTTTCTTT.

In the case of this clone: The same CDR3 is also encoded by other DNA sequences in this sample. The chain is built from TRBV19 and TRBJ2-1; D perhaps matches TRBD2 (6 bases). V was shortened by 6 bases and J by 4 bases, with 10 bases between the two germline ends. Germline CDR1 and CDR2: LNHDA and SQIVND (reference sequence). CDR3 size: 13 residues. The CDR3 DNA reads TGTGCCAGTAGCGGGGGACCTTACAATGAGCAGTTCTTC. As protein: CASSGGPYNEQFF.

This clone was picked up one time. In DNA form, the CDR3 reads TGTGCCACCAGCTTCTTGAGGGCAGGGGGAAACGAGCAGTACTTC. It codes for CATSFLRAGGNEQYF. The rearrangement uses TRBV15 and TRBJ2-7, with 7 bases lining up with TRBD1. The germline gives CDR1 LNHNV, CDR2 YYDKDF (reference sequence). This CDR3 region has 15 residues. With 5 bases clipped from V and 5 bases from J, the junction kept 12 bases outside the gene matches.

J is TRBJ1-3 and V is TRBV6-1; D not certain. CDR3 length: 14 residues. Germline V gives CDR1 MNHNS, CDR2 SASEGT. Trimming cost V 8 bases and J 6 bases, with 17 bases left between them. CDR3 in amino acids: CASGLGSTPNTIYF. In DNA, the CDR3 is TGTGCCAGCGGACTGGGCAGTACACCAAACACCATATATTTT.

J is TRBJ1-1 and V is TRBV18; tentative D call: TRBD1 (5 bases). V lost 5 bases, J lost 12 bases, and 16 bases lay in between. CDR3 length: 12 amino acids. The germline V gene encodes CDR1 KGHSH and CDR2 LQKENI. This chain's CDR3 is CASSVQGFVPFF. The CDR3 DNA sequence: TGTGCCAGCTCAGTCCAGGGTTTCGTACCTTTCTTT.

The chain joins TRBV30 to TRBJ2-3, with D maybe TRBD2 (6 bases). Per the germline V gene, CDR1 is GTSNPN and CDR2 is SVGIG (reference sequence). Trimming cost V 3 bases and J 0 bases, with 7 bases left between them. The CDR3 covers 13 residues. The chain's CDR3 is CAWRTSSTDTQYF. The CDR3 nucleotides are TGTGCCTGGAGGACTAGTAGCACAGATACGCAGTATTTT.

The rearrangement uses TRBV29-1 and TRBJ2-7; D perhaps matches TRBD2 (5 bases). The germline V gene encodes CDR1 SQVTM and CDR2 ANQGSEA. The V gene lost 2 bases and the J gene lost 2 bases, with 13 bases spanning the gap. This CDR3 spans 14 amino acids. The CDR3 sequence is CSVEIQRSTYEQYF. The DNA of the CDR3 is TGCAGCGTTGAAATCCAGCGGAGTACCTACGAGCAGTACTTC.